This TCR beta chain is drawn from a study of technical replicates of blood from a few donors. Assay: immunoSEQ multiplex PCR; the TCRdb copy retains only in-frame clones and omits some. The sample holds 75,000 to 95,000 clones, about 93% seen once. Germline CDR1 reads SGHAT; CDR2 reads FQNNGV. There are 15 residues in the CDR3. V gave up 5 bases and J gave up 0 bases, with 13 bases separating them. Sequencing was carried out using T cells isolated from PBMCs. The chain has TRBV11-2 and TRBJ1-1; TRBD1 is a possible D gene (6 bases). The receptor comes from a human donor in good health. The DNA for the CDR3 is TGTGCCAGCAGCGTCAGAACAGGGCTGAACACTGAAGCTTTCTTT. Its protein is CASSVRTGLNTEAFF.